The 20 T cell receptor beta chains below all came from one sample that was sequenced in a study of cytomegalovirus exposure and HLA in healthy donors. Primers: 60 Vbeta forward and 13 Jbeta reverse. The table came from immunoSEQ multiplex PCR; TCRdb's copy has only in-frame clones and leaves some out. The listing records roughly 120,000 clones. Source material: PBMCs. The receptors derive from a man aged 18-30 years in good health and CMV-seronegative.

DNA of the CDR3: TGTGCCAGTAGTATAGATCGGGTAAGGGGGCTGGAAGAGACCCAGTACTTC. It is translated as CASSIDRVRGLEETQYF. V gene TRBV19 combines with J gene TRBJ2-5, with TRBD1 identical over 7 bases. The CDR3 totals 17 residues. The germline V gene encodes CDR1 LNHDA and CDR2 SQIVND (reference sequence). The V gene end was trimmed by 0 bases and the J gene end by 3 bases; junction bases not matched to a gene: 10.

This chain joins TRBV5-6 and TRBJ2-1, with TRBD2 identical over 16 bases. Germline V gene lookup returns CDR1 SGHDT and CDR2 YYEEEE. The CDR3 is made up of 18 amino acids. Trimming cost V 4 bases and J 4 bases; bases outside gene matches: 8. CDR3 protein: CASSRIGTSGRAYNEQFF. In DNA form, the CDR3 reads TGTGCCAGCAGCCGAATAGGGACTAGCGGGAGGGCTTACAATGAGCAGTTCTTC.

V gene TRBV19 combines with J gene TRBJ1-2; 8 nucleotides align to TRBD1. Germline CDR1 LNHDA, CDR2 SQIVND (reference sequence). The CDR3 is 16 amino acids. The V and J ends lost 6 bases and 7 bases, in that order; junction bases with no gene match: 16. CDR3: CASSLQGALEMSGYTF. In nucleotides, the CDR3 is TGTGCCAGTAGCCTTCAGGGGGCGCTTGAAATGAGTGGCTACACCTTC.

The rearrangement links TRBV7-9 to TRBJ2-1; TRBD2 matches at 8 bases. Germline loops: CDR1 SEHNR, CDR2 FQNEAQ (reference sequence). V lost 7 bases, J lost 4 bases, and 9 bases stayed unmatched. The CDR3 contains 15 residues. The CDR3 here is CASTRGGPTYNEQFF. The DNA for the CDR3 is TGTGCCAGCACTCGGGGGGGCCCAACTTACAATGAGCAGTTCTTC.

This chain links TRBV15 with TRBJ1-2, with a possible D match to TRBD1 (5 bases). Trimming removed 1 base at V and 5 bases at J, with 11 bases between. Germline values: CDR1 LNHNV, CDR2 YYDKDF (reference sequence). The CDR3 spans 14 residues. The DNA of the CDR3 is TGTGCCACCAGCAGAGGTGGGGCTGAGTATGGCTACACCTTC. Protein: CATSRGGAEYGYTF. Looking up the rest from reference TRBV15 and TRBJ1-2 gives the full variable domain: DAMVIQNPRYQVTQFGKPVTLSCSQTLNHNVMYWYQQKSSQAPKLLFHYYDKDFNNEADTPDNFQSRRPNTSFCFLDIRSPGLGDTAMYLCATSRGGAEYGYTFGSGTRLTVV.

The chain has TRBV7-9 and TRBJ2-7; maybe TRBD2 (5 bases). The germline V gene encodes CDR1 SEHNR and CDR2 FQNEAQ (reference sequence). V was cut by 6 bases and J by 4 bases, with 10 bases left in between. The CDR3 is made up of 12 amino acids. Here the CDR3 DNA reads TGTGCCAGCAGTCAAGCGGCGTACGAGCAGTACTTC. Protein: CASSQAAYEQYF.

The V gene is TRBV5-4, the J gene TRBJ1-2; D uncertain. With 5 bases removed from V and 3 bases from J, the gap between germline ends came to 14 bases. Germline V gene sequence: CDR1 SGHNT, CDR2 YYREEE (reference sequence). The CDR3 is 14 amino acids. The CDR3 nucleotides read TGTGCCAGCAGGGGGTGGGAGGGAGACTATGGCTACACCTTC. Translating gives CASRGWEGDYGYTF.

V gene TRBV6-5 combines with J gene TRBJ1-1; 8 bases agree with TRBD1. After removal of 4 bases from V and 11 bases from J, the junction contained 3 bases not matched to a gene. Germline V lookup: CDR1 MNHEY, CDR2 SVGAGI. The CDR3 is 11 amino acids. The CDR3 coding sequence is TGTGCCAGCAGTTCCAGGGGGCCGGCTTTCTTT. Translated, it gives CASSSRGPAFF.

The rearrangement uses TRBV14 and TRBJ2-7; 9 bases fit TRBD2. CDR1 SGHDN and CDR2 FVKESK come from the germline V gene. J was trimmed by 4 bases and V by 6 bases; bases with no gene match: 4. The CDR3 has 13 amino acids. The CDR3 spells CASRDSGRYEQYF. CDR3 nucleotide sequence: TGTGCCAGCAGGGATAGCGGGAGATACGAGCAGTACTTC.

The CDR3 nucleotides read TGTGCCAGCAGCTTGGGAGTAGCCCGGATCTCTGGAAACACCATATATTTT. Protein product: CASSLGVARISGNTIYF. The rearrangement links TRBV7-8 to TRBJ1-3; D is unclear. The CDR3 runs 17 residues. Trimming shortened V by 3 bases and J by 0 bases, and 15 bases separated the two germline ends. The germline V gene has CDR1 SGHVS and CDR2 FQNEAQ.

This sequence joins TRBV11-1 and TRBJ1-1; D unresolved. The CDR3 covers 14 residues. Germline V gene data show CDR1 as SGHAT and CDR2 as FQDESV (reference sequence). V gave up 3 bases and J gave up 2 bases, with 10 bases separating them. This CDR3 is CASSFPGTNTEAFF. The CDR3 nucleotides are TGTGCCAGCAGCTTCCCAGGTACTAACACTGAAGCTTTCTTT.

V is TRBV5-4 and J is TRBJ2-1; 7 bases align to TRBD2. Germline V gene sequence: CDR1 SGHNT, CDR2 YYREEE (reference sequence). Trimming cost V 5 bases and J 4 bases; bases outside gene matches: 12. The CDR3 extends over 16 amino acids. CDR3 sequence (DNA): TGTGCCAGCAGTCCCTTGCGGGGAGGGTCATACAATGAGCAGTTCTTC. Amino acids: CASSPLRGGSYNEQFF.

The chain carries TRBV6-1 and TRBJ2-1, with no clear D. Germline V CDR1 and CDR2: MNHNS, SASEGT. This CDR3 comprises 15 residues. Trimming shortened V by 2 bases and J by 7 bases, and 15 bases separated the two germline ends. This chain's CDR3 is CASSEHPPPKNEQFF. The DNA of the CDR3 is TGTGCCAGCAGTGAACACCCTCCGCCTAAGAATGAGCAGTTCTTC.

The chain couples TRBV11-2 to TRBJ2-7, with 8 bases that match TRBD2. Germline V gene data show CDR1 as SGHAT and CDR2 as FQNNGV. V lost 4 bases to trimming and J lost 4 bases; unmatched junction nucleotides: 12. The CDR3 is 16 amino acids. The DNA of the CDR3 is TGTGCCAGCAGCTCCTGGCCTAGCGGGCTAGATTACGAGCAGTACTTC. Amino acids: CASSSWPSGLDYEQYF. Based on the CDR3 plus reference TRBV11-2 and TRBJ2-7, the full variable domain is EAGVAQSPRYKIIEKRQSVAFWCNPISGHATLYWYQQILGQGPKLLIQFQNNGVVDDSQLPKDRFSAERLKGVDSTLKIQPAKLEDSAVYLCASSSWPSGLDYEQYFGPGTRLTVT.

V is TRBV5-1 and J is TRBJ2-2; 14 bases align to TRBD2. With V trimmed by 5 bases and J by 8 bases, 14 bases remained unmatched. Germline V gene data show CDR1 as SGHRS and CDR2 as YFSETQ. The CDR3 extends over 18 amino acids. The CDR3 sequence is CASSLRLAGGPDGGELFF. The CDR3 DNA reads TGCGCCAGCAGTCTACGACTAGCGGGAGGGCCGGATGGTGGGGAGCTGTTTTTT.

The rearrangement joins TRBV28 to TRBJ2-1; D remains unclear. Per germline, CDR1 MDHEN and CDR2 SYDVKM. Trimming pared 3 bases from V and 2 bases from J, leaving 8 bases between. The CDR3 sequence is 14 residues long. The CDR3 bases are TGTGCCAGCAGTTTCCTTACAGCCTACAATGAGCAGTTCTTC. It encodes CASSFLTAYNEQFF.

The chain uses TRBV10-3 and TRBJ1-2; no definite D call. The CDR3 is 15 amino acids. V was trimmed by 1 base and J by 8 bases, leaving 17 bases between them. CDR1 is ENHRY and CDR2 is SYGVKD in the germline V gene. Here the CDR3 reads CAISEFETRNWGYTF. The CDR3 DNA reads TGTGCCATCAGTGAGTTCGAGACACGGAATTGGGGCTACACCTTC.

The V gene is TRBV28, the J gene TRBJ1-2, with a tentative D call TRBD1 (6 bases). Looked up from germline, CDR1 is MDHEN and CDR2 is SYDVKM. This CDR3 is built from 13 residues. V lost 5 bases, J lost 4 bases, and 11 bases lay in between. The chain's CDR3 is CASSPTGSYGYTF. The CDR3 DNA sequence: TGTGCCAGCAGTCCGACAGGATCCTATGGCTACACCTTC.

This chain links TRBV5-1 with TRBJ2-7; 9 bases fit TRBD1. CDR3 length equals 15 residues. CDR1 and CDR2 (germline): SGHRS, YFSETQ. Trimming removed 4 bases from V and 1 base from J; junction bases left unmatched: 6. The CDR3 protein is CASSPGTGISYEQYF. The CDR3 nucleotides read TGCGCCAGCAGCCCCGGGACAGGGATATCCTACGAGCAGTACTTC.

The rearrangement links TRBV5-1 to TRBJ2-5; possibly TRBD1 for D (6 bases). Per germline, CDR1 SGHRS and CDR2 YFSETQ. V was shortened by 2 bases and J by 0 bases, with 8 bases between the two germline ends. This CDR3 has 14 residues. The CDR3 spells CASSLQGDQETQYF. Written as DNA, the CDR3 is TGCGCCAGCAGCTTACAGGGTGACCAAGAGACCCAGTACTTC.